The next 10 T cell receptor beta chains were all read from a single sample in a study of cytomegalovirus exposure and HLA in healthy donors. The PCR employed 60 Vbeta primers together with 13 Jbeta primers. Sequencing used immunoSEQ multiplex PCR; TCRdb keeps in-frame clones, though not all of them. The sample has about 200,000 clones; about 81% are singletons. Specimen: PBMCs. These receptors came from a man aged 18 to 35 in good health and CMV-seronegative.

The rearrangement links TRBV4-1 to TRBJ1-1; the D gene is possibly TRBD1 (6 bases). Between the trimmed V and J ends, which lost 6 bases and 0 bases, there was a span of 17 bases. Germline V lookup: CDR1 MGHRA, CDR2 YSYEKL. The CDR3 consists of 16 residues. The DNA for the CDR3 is TGCGCCAGCAGGGACCGACTACAGGGAATGAACACTGAAGCTTTCTTT. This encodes CASRDRLQGMNTEAFF.

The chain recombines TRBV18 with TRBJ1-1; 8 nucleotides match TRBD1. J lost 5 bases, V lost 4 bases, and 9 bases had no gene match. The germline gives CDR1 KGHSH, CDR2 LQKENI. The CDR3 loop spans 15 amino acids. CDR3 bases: TGTGCCAGCTCACTCCAGGGGGCCCTGCGGACTGAAGCTTTCTTT. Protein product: CASSLQGALRTEAFF.

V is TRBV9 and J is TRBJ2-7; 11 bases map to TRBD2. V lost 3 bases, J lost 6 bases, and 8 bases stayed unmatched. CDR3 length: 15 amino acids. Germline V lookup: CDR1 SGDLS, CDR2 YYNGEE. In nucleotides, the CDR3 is TGTGCCAGCAGCGCGACGACTAGCGGGACTGGCGAGCAGTACTTC. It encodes CASSATTSGTGEQYF.

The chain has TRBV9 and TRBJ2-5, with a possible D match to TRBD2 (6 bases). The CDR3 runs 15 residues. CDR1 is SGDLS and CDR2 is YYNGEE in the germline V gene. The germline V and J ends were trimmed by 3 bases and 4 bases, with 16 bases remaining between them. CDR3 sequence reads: CASSATGTPRETQYF. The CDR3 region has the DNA TGTGCCAGCAGCGCAACCGGGACTCCGAGAGAGACCCAGTACTTC.

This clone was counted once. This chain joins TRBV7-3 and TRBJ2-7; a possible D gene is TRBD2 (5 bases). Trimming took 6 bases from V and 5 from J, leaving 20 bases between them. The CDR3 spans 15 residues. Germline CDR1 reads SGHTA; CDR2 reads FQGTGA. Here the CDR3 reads CASSTTLAGLDEQYF. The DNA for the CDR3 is TGTGCCAGCAGTACTACTCTAGCCGGTCTCGACGAGCAGTACTTC.

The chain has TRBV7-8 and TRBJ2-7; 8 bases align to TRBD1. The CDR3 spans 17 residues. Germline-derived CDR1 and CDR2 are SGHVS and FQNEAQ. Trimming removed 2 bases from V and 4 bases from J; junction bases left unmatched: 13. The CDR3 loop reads CASSLRRQGTDGYEQYF. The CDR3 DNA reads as TGTGCCAGCAGCTTAAGGAGACAGGGGACGGACGGATACGAGCAGTACTTC.

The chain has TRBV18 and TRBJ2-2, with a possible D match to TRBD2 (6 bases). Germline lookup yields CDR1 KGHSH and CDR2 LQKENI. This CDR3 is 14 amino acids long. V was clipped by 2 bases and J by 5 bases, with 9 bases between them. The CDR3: CASSPGAGTGELFF. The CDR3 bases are TGTGCCAGCTCACCAGGGGCGGGGACCGGGGAGCTGTTTTTT.

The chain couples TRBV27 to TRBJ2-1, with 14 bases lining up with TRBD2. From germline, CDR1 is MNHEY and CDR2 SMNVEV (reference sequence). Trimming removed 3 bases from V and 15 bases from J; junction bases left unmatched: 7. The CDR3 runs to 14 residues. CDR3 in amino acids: CASSLGTSGGHLFF. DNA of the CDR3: TGTGCCAGCAGTTTGGGGACTAGCGGGGGCCATTTGTTCTTC.

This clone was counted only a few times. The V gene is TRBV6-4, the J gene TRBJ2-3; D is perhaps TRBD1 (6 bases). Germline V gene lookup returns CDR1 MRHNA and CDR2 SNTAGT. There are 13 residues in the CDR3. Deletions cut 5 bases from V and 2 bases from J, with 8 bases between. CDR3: CASSRDNTDTQYF. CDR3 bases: TGTGCCAGCAGTCGGGACAACACAGATACGCAGTATTTT.

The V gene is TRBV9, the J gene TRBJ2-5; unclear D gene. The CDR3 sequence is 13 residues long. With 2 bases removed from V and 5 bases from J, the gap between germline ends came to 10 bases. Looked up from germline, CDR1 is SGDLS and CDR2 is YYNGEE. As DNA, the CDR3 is TGTGCCAGCAGCGTCACAGAGTTTGAGACCCAGTACTTC. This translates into CASSVTEFETQYF.